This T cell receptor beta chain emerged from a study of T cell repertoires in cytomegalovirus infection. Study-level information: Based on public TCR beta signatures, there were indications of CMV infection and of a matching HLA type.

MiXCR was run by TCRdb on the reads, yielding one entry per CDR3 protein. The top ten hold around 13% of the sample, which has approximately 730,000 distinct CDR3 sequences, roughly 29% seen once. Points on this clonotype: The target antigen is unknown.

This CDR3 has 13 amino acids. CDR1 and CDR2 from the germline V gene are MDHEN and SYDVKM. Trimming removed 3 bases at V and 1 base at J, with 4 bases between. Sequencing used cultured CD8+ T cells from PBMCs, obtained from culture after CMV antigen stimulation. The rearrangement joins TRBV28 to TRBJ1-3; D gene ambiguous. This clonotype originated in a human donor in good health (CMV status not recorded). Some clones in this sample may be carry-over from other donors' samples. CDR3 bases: TGTGCCAGCAGTTTCGAGTCTGGAAACACCATATATTTT. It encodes CASSFESGNTIYF.